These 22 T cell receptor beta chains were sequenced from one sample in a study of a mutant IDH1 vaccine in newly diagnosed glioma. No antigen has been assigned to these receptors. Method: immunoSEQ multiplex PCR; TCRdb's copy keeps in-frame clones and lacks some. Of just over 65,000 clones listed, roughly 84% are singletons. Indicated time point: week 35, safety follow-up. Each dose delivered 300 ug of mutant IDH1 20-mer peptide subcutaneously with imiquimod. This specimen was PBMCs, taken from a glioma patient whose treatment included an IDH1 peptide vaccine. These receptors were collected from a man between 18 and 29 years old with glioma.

The DNA of the CDR3 is TGTGCCAGCGGTACAGGGCGTGGCTACACCTTC. As protein: CASGTGRGYTF. This chain uses TRBV6-5 with TRBJ1-2; D possibly corresponds to TRBD1 (6 bases). Per the germline V gene, CDR1 is MNHEY and CDR2 is SVGAGI. V lost 8 bases and J lost 7, with 11 bases in between. The CDR3 extends over 11 amino acids.

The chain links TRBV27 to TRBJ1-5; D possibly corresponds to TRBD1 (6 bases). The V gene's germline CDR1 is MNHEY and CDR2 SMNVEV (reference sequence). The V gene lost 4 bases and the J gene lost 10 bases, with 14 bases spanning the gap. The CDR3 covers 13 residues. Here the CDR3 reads CASSWTALGPQHF. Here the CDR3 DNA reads TGTGCCAGCAGTTGGACAGCTTTAGGCCCCCAGCATTTT.

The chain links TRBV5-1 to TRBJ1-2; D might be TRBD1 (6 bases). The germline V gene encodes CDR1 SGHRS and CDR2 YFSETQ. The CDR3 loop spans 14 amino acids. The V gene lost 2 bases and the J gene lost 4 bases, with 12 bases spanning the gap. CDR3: CASSFGGQIYGYTF. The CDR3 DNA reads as TGCGCCAGCAGCTTTGGGGGACAAATCTATGGCTACACCTTC.

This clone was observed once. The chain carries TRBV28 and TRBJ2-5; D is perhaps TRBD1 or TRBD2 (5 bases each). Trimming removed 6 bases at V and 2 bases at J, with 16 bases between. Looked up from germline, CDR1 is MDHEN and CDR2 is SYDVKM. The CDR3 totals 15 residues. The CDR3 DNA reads TGTGCCAGCAGCCCGGGACGGCTGAGACAAGAGACCCAGTACTTC. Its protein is CASSPGRLRQETQYF.

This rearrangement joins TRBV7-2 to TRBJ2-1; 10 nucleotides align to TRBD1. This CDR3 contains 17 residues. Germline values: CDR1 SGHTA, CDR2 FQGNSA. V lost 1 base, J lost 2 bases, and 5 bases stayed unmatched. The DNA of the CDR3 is TGTGCCAGCAGCTTAGGCTCCGGGACAGGGGCCTACAATGAGCAGTTCTTC. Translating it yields CASSLGSGTGAYNEQFF.

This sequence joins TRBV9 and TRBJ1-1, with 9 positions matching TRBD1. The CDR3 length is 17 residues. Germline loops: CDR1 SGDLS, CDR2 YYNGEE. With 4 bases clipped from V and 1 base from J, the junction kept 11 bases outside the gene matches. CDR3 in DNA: TGTGCCAGCAGCCTTGGGACAGGGTTCGGCAAGAACACTGAAGCTTTCTTT. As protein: CASSLGTGFGKNTEAFF.

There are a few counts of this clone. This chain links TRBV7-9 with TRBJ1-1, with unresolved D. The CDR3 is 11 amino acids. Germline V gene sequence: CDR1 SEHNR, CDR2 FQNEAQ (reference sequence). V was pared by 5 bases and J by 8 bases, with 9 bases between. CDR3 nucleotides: TGTGCCAGCAGCGCGGAAATAGAAGCTTTCTTT. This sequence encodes CASSAEIEAFF.

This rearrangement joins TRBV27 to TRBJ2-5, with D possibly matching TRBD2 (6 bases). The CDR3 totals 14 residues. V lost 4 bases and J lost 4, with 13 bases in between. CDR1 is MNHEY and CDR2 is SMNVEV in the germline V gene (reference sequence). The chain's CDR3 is CASSYYRGSETQYF. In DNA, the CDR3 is TGTGCCAGCAGTTATTATCGGGGGTCAGAGACCCAGTACTTC.

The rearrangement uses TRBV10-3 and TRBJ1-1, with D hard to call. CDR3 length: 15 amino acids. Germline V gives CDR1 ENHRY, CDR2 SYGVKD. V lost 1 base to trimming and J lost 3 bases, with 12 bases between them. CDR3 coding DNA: TGTGCCATCAGTGAGTTCGGGTCCGGGGACACTGAAGCTTTCTTT. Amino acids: CAISEFGSGDTEAFF.

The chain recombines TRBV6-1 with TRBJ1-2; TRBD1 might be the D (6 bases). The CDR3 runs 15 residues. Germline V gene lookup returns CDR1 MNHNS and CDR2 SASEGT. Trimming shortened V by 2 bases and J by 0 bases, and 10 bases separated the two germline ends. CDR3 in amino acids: CASSERTETNYGYTF. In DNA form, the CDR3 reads TGTGCCAGCAGTGAAAGGACAGAAACTAACTATGGCTACACCTTC.

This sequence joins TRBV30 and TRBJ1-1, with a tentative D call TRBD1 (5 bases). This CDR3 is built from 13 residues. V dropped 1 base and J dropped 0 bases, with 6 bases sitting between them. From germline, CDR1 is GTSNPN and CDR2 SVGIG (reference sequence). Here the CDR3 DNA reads TGTGCCTGGAGTGGGGGGATGAACACTGAAGCTTTCTTT. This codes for CAWSGGMNTEAFF.

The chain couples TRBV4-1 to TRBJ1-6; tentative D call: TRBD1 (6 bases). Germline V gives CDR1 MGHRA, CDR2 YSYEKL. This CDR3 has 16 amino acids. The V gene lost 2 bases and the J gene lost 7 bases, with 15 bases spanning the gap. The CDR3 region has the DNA TGCGCCAGCAGCCAACCGTCCGGGGGGCCAAATTCACCCCTCCACTTT. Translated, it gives CASSQPSGGPNSPLHF.

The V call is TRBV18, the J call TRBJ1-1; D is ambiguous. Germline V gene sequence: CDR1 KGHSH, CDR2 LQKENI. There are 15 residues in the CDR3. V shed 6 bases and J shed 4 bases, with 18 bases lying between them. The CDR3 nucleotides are TGTGCCAGCTCCCCCCAGAGGCAGCAGAGCACTGAAGCTTTCTTT. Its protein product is CASSPQRQQSTEAFF.

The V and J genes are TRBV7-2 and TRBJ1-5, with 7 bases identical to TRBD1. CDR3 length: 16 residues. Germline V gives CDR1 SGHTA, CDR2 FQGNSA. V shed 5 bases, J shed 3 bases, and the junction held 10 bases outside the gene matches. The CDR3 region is CASSPLPTGTNQPQHF. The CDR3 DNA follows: TGTGCCAGCAGCCCCCTCCCGACAGGGACCAATCAGCCCCAGCATTTT. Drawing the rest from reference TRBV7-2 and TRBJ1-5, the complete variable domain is GAGVSQSPSNKVTEKGKDVELRCDPISGHTALYWYRQSLGQGLEFLIYFQGNSAPDKSGLPSDRFSAERTGGSVSTLTIQRTQQEDSAVYLCASSPLPTGTNQPQHFGDGTRLSIL.

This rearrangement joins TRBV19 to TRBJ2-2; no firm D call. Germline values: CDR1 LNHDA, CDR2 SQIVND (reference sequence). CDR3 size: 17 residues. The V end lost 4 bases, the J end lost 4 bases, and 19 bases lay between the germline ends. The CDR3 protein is CASSTPLQIEVTGELFF. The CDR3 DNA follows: TGTGCCAGTAGTACCCCCCTACAGATAGAAGTCACCGGGGAGCTGTTTTTT.

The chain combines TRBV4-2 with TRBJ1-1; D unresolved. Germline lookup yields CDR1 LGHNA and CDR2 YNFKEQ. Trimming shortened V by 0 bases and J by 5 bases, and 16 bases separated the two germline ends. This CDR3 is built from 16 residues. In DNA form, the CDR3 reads TGTGCCAGCAGCCAAGATTGGCCCGCCGCCGGGACTGAAGCTTTCTTT. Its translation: CASSQDWPAAGTEAFF.

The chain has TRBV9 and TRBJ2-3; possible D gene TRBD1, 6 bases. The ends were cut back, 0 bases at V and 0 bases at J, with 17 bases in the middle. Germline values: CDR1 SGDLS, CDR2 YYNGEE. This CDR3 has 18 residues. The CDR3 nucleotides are TGTGCCAGCAGCGTAGCTCCCGGCAGGGGCCGAAGCACAGATACGCAGTATTTT. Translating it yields CASSVAPGRGRSTDTQYF.

CDR3 region: CASSLGPAYNSPLHF. CDR3 nucleotide sequence: TGTGCCAGCAGCTTAGGTCCAGCCTATAATTCACCCCTCCACTTT. V gene TRBV7-2 combines with J gene TRBJ1-6, with D uncertain. This CDR3 spans 15 amino acids. From germline, CDR1 is SGHTA and CDR2 FQGNSA. The germline V and J ends were trimmed by 1 base and 2 bases, with 6 bases remaining between them.

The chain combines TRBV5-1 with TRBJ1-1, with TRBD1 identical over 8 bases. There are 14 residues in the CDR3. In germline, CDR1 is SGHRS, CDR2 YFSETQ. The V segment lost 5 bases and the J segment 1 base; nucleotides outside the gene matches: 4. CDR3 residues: CASRPGQGNTEAFF. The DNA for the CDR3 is TGCGCCAGCAGGCCAGGACAGGGGAACACTGAAGCTTTCTTT.

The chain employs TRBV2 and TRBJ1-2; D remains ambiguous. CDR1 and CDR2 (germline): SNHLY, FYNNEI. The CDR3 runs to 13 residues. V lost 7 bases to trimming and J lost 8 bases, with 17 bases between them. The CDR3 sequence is CASIRSATGGYTF. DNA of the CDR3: TGTGCCAGCATTAGGTCCGCCACGGGGGGCTACACCTTC.

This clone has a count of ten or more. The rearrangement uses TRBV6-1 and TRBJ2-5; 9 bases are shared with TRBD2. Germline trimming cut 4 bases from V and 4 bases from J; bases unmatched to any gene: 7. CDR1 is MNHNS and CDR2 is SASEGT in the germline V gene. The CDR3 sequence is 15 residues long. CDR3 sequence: CASSASAGGPETQYF. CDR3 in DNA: TGTGCCAGCAGTGCTTCGGCGGGGGGGCCAGAGACCCAGTACTTC.

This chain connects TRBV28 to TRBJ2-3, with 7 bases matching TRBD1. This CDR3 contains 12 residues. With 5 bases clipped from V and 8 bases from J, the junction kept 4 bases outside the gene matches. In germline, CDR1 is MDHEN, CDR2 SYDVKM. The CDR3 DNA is TGTGCCAGCAGTCCAGGGGGATTTACGCAGTATTTT. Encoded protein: CASSPGGFTQYF.